Following are 19 T cell receptor beta chains from one sample sequenced in a study of control samples from healthy donors and cancer patients. The table came from immunoSEQ multiplex PCR; TCRdb's copy has only in-frame clones and leaves some out. The sample has about 120,000 clones, around 88% seen once; the top ten hold around 3.4%. The source material was blood. These receptor sequences come from a middle-aged man in good health.

The chain has TRBV9 and TRBJ1-2; 8 bases agree with TRBD1. Germline V gene sequence: CDR1 SGDLS, CDR2 YYNGEE. With V trimmed by 4 bases and J by 4 bases, 12 bases remained unmatched. The CDR3 is 16 amino acids. The CDR3 here is CASSPMSGQGAYGYTF. DNA of the CDR3: TGTGCCAGCAGCCCGATGAGCGGACAGGGAGCCTATGGCTACACCTTC.

This clone was observed a handful of times. This rearrangement joins TRBV5-4 to TRBJ2-3; possibly TRBD2 for D (6 bases). CDR3 length: 14 residues. Trimming shortened V by 4 bases and J by 6 bases, and 15 bases separated the two germline ends. Per the germline V gene, CDR1 is SGHNT and CDR2 is YYREEE (reference sequence). This chain's CDR3 is CASSPKTRRDTQYF. The CDR3, as DNA: TGTGCCAGCAGCCCCAAGACTAGACGTGATACGCAGTATTTT.

The J gene is TRBJ1-5, the V gene TRBV5-1; D uncertain. The germline V gene has CDR1 SGHRS and CDR2 YFSETQ. The length of the CDR3 is 14 residues. V was clipped by 5 bases and J by 3 bases, with 12 bases between them. CDR3 DNA sequence: TGCGCCAGCAGGTTTGACCTTAACAATCAGCCCCAGCATTTT. It encodes CASRFDLNNQPQHF.

The V and J genes are TRBV29-1 and TRBJ2-2, with TRBD1 matching over 10 bases. CDR1 SQVTM and CDR2 ANQGSEA come from the germline V gene. This CDR3 has 16 residues. Trimming at V came to 4 bases and at J to 5 bases, leaving 10 bases not matched to a gene. The CDR3 DNA reads TGCAGCGTTGCCCCCGGGACAGGGGAAGGGACCGGGGAGCTGTTTTTT. Amino acids: CSVAPGTGEGTGELFF.

DNA for the CDR3: TGTGCCAGCAGTGAGCAACACTACAATGAGCAGTTCTTC. This codes for CASSEQHYNEQFF. This rearrangement joins TRBV25-1 to TRBJ2-1; D remains unclear. This CDR3 contains 13 residues. Looked up from germline, CDR1 is MGHDK and CDR2 is SYGVNS. V gave up 3 bases and J gave up 3 bases, with 6 bases separating them.

This chain connects TRBV18 to TRBJ1-5; possible D gene TRBD1, 5 bases. Germline values: CDR1 KGHSH, CDR2 LQKENI. The CDR3 is 17 amino acids. V was cut by 3 bases and J by 4 bases, with 19 bases left in between. CDR3 loop: CASSPVTRADGNQPQHF. CDR3 in DNA: TGTGCCAGCTCACCCGTCACCAGGGCGGATGGGAATCAGCCCCAGCATTTT.

CDR3 sequence (DNA): TGCAGTGCTAGTTCGTCAGGAAGATCGAACACTGAAGCTTTCTTT. As protein: CSASSSGRSNTEAFF. The rearrangement uses TRBV20-1 and TRBJ1-1; unclear D gene. Germline CDR1 DFQATT, CDR2 SNEGSKA (reference sequence). The V end was cut by 3 bases, the J end by 1 base, with 15 bases between. CDR3 length: 15 residues.

This chain joins TRBV19 and TRBJ1-3; no definite D call. The V and J ends lost 3 bases and 5 bases respectively, with 17 bases between them. The CDR3 sequence is 16 residues long. The germline V gene has CDR1 LNHDA and CDR2 SQIVND (reference sequence). The CDR3 DNA follows: TGTGCCAGTAGTATCGCTGCCCAGGCCTCCAGAAACACCATATATTTT. Its protein is CASSIAAQASRNTIYF.

The chain carries TRBV29-1 and TRBJ1-1, with 8 bases identical to TRBD1. The CDR3 has 13 residues. Germline CDR1 reads SQVTM; CDR2 reads ANQGSEA. J gave up 7 bases and V 5 bases, and 9 bases lay outside the gene matches. This chain's CDR3 is CSVKTGGVGEAFF. The DNA for the CDR3 is TGCAGCGTTAAAACAGGGGGGGTCGGTGAAGCTTTCTTT.

The rearrangement links TRBV29-1 to TRBJ2-2; 7 positions match TRBD1. This CDR3 is 14 amino acids long. CDR1 is SQVTM, CDR2 ANQGSEA, per germline. After removal of 7 bases from V and 7 bases from J, the junction contained 12 bases not matched to a gene. DNA for the CDR3: TGCAGCGCCAAAAGACAGGGTTTGAACGGGGAGCTGTTTTTT. This codes for CSAKRQGLNGELFF.

Notes on this clone: This CDR3 is also generated by other DNA sequences in the sample. The CDR3 region is CASSQDRNTEAFF. The CDR3 coding sequence is TGCGCCAGCAGCCAAGACAGAAACACTGAAGCTTTCTTT. The chain uses TRBV4-3 and TRBJ1-1; D not resolved. With 0 bases removed from V and 2 bases from J, the gap between germline ends came to 4 bases. This CDR3 is built from 13 residues. Looked up from germline, CDR1 is LGHNA and CDR2 is YSLEER.

This clone was seen more than once but under ten times. V gene TRBV18 combines with J gene TRBJ2-5, with 14 bases lining up with TRBD2. Trimming took 4 bases from V and 0 from J; bases not matched to a gene: 7. This CDR3 comprises 18 residues. Germline CDR1 and CDR2: KGHSH and LQKENI. This CDR3 reads CASSQGLAGGRNQETQYF. CDR3 sequence (DNA): TGTGCCAGCTCACAAGGACTAGCGGGGGGCCGGAACCAAGAGACCCAGTACTTC.

This clone was detected only a few times. This sequence joins TRBV7-9 and TRBJ1-6, with D maybe TRBD1 (5 bases). This CDR3 spans 14 amino acids. V was cut by 5 bases and J by 7 bases, with 12 bases left in between. Germline V CDR1 and CDR2: SEHNR, FQNEAQ (reference sequence). CDR3 in amino acids: CASSREGINSPLHF. In nucleotides, the CDR3 is TGTGCCAGCAGCAGGGAGGGGATCAATTCACCCCTCCACTTT. Variable domain in full (rest from reference TRBV7-9 and TRBJ1-6): DTGVSQNPRHKITKRGQNVTFRCDPISEHNRLYWYRQTLGQGPEFLTYFQNEAQLEKSRLLSDRFSAERPKGSFSTLEIQRTEQGDSAMYLCASSREGINSPLHFGNGTRLTVT.

The chain recombines TRBV4-2 with TRBJ2-1; D is uncertain. In germline, CDR1 is LGHNA, CDR2 YNFKEQ. This CDR3 has 16 amino acids. Trimming pared 3 bases from V and 0 bases from J, leaving 12 bases between. The CDR3 is CASSHVDGYSYNEQFF. CDR3 coding DNA: TGTGCCAGCAGCCACGTGGACGGCTACTCCTACAATGAGCAGTTCTTC.

This chain connects TRBV5-4 to TRBJ1-2; D uncertain. Germline assignment: CDR1 SGHNT and CDR2 YYREEE (reference sequence). This CDR3 is built from 12 residues. Trimming took off 0 bases at V and 8 bases at J, with 8 bases between the two ends. CDR3 residues: CASSLVGSGYTF. CDR3 coding DNA: TGTGCCAGCAGCTTGGTAGGGAGCGGCTACACCTTC.

The chain links TRBV7-8 to TRBJ1-5; possible D gene TRBD1, 6 bases. This CDR3 comprises 14 residues. Germline V gene data show CDR1 as SGHVS and CDR2 as FQNEAQ. V dropped 1 base and J dropped 3 bases, with 7 bases sitting between them. This chain's CDR3 is CASSLDRDNQPQHF. The CDR3 nucleotides are TGTGCCAGCAGCTTAGACAGGGACAATCAGCCCCAGCATTTT.

The chain couples TRBV6-5 to TRBJ1-1; no clear D gene. The germline V gene encodes CDR1 MNHEY and CDR2 SVGAGI. This CDR3 is built from 11 residues. V was clipped by 5 bases and J by 3 bases, with 4 bases between them. CDR3 sequence: CASSTYTEAFF. CDR3 nucleotides: TGTGCCAGCAGTACCTACACTGAAGCTTTCTTT.

The V gene is TRBV30, the J gene TRBJ1-5, with no clear D. The germline gives CDR1 GTSNPN, CDR2 SVGIG (reference sequence). The CDR3 runs to 13 residues. Trimming cost V 2 bases and J 0 bases, with 5 bases left between them. CDR3 bases: TGTGCCTGGAGTCCTGATAGCAATCAGCCCCAGCATTTT. Amino acids: CAWSPDSNQPQHF.

This rearrangement joins TRBV3-1 (or the pseudogene TRBV3-2) to TRBJ2-2; the D gene is possibly TRBD2 (5 bases). Germline lookup yields CDR1 LGHDT and CDR2 YNNKEL (reference sequence). The CDR3 has 16 residues. Trimming pared 4 bases from V and 7 bases from J, leaving 19 bases between. In nucleotides, the CDR3 is TGTGCCAGCAGCCGGGTAGCGAGGGCCGGCAGCGGGGAGCTGTTTTTT. Its translation is CASSRVARAGSGELFF.